A selection of T cell receptor beta chains follows, all from one sample in a study of neoadjuvant anti-PD-1 for oral cavity cancer. Clones were read by immunoSEQ multiplex PCR, and TCRdb kept only the in-frame ones, dropping some. The repertoire holds over 65,000 clones, about 90% seen once, with 2.5% to 3.5% in the top ten. The sample was PBMCs, taken after nivolumab (anti-PD-1) treatment. Every receptor here comes from a person between 40 and 85 years old with oral cavity squamous cell carcinoma. Both conserved end residues are part of each CDR3. A D gene is named only where the DNA matches it firmly.

V gene: TRBV10-3; D gene: TRBD1; CDR3 protein: CAISDIQGENYEQYF
V gene: TRBV12-5; D gene: NA; CDR3 protein: CASGLVRGSPGGETQYF
V gene: TRBV7-3; D gene: NA; CDR3 protein: CASSPTSTQAGEQYF
V gene: TRBV2; D gene: TRBD1; CDR3 protein: CASRTGGSYNEQFF
V gene: TRBV27; D gene: NA; CDR3 protein: CASSLGRGNQPQHF
V gene: TRBV5-1; D gene: TRBD2; CDR3 protein: CASMTSGSIGNEQFF
V gene: TRBV6-1; D gene: TRBD2; CDR3 protein: CASPLRAGEGDTQYF
V gene: TRBV7-9; D gene: NA; CDR3 protein: CASSGVLGEKLFF
V gene: TRBV7-6; D gene: NA; CDR3 protein: CASSLHLKGTQITGELFF
V gene: TRBV9; D gene: NA; CDR3 protein: CASSQDLGDNEQFF
V gene: TRBV10-1; D gene: TRBD2; CDR3 protein: CASSEYTSGSTDTQYF
V gene: TRBV2; D gene: NA; CDR3 protein: CARATTGNTEAFF
V gene: TRBV5-4; D gene: NA; CDR3 protein: CASSSGLTRRDTQYF
V gene: TRBV5-1; D gene: TRBD1; CDR3 protein: CASRTAPGQGTSGYTF
V gene: TRBV10-1; D gene: NA; CDR3 protein: CASSESGQNQPQHF
V gene: TRBV2; D gene: NA; CDR3 protein: CASTRQGTTGELFF
V gene: TRBV30; D gene: TRBD2; CDR3 protein: CAWSVLAGVHEQFF
V gene: TRBV6-6; D gene: NA; CDR3 protein: CASSYNPGGGHNEQFF
V gene: TRBV30; D gene: NA; CDR3 protein: CAWSVGGKEQYF
V gene: TRBV27; D gene: NA; CDR3 protein: CASSLVGNQPQHF
V gene: TRBV4-1; D gene: NA; CDR3 protein: CASSRSTGVQETQYF
V gene: TRBV6-1; D gene: TRBD1; CDR3 protein: CATEQATGVREQYF
V gene: TRBV27; D gene: NA; CDR3 protein: CASRSYRGGNQPQHF
V gene: TRBV19; D gene: NA; CDR3 protein: CASSSRRWGYEQYF
V gene: TRBV19; D gene: TRBD2; CDR3 protein: CASSVAGVRGETQYF
V gene: TRBV5-6; D gene: NA; CDR3 protein: CASSLEKGRVEETQYF
V gene: TRBV2; D gene: TRBD1; CDR3 protein: CASSKDRVRDQPQHF
V gene: TRBV10-1; D gene: NA; CDR3 protein: CASSVTGSDTQYF
V gene: TRBV5-1; D gene: NA; CDR3 protein: CASSRERVPDTQYF
V gene: TRBV7-9; D gene: TRBD2; CDR3 protein: CASSPAGGNYNEQFF
V gene: TRBV5-1; D gene: TRBD2; CDR3 protein: CASSPVVAGGETQYF
V gene: TRBV6-1; D gene: TRBD2; CDR3 protein: CASSESSSGRAYEQYF
V gene: TRBV9; D gene: NA; CDR3 protein: CASSTSYNSPLHF
V gene: TRBV10-3; D gene: NA; CDR3 protein: CAISESVQPQHF
V gene: TRBV19; D gene: TRBD2; CDR3 protein: CASKPSESGKIGELFF
V gene: TRBV19; D gene: TRBD1; CDR3 protein: CASSSAGTGPYEQYF
V gene: TRBV21-1; D gene: NA; CDR3 protein: CASSLPRAGNSGNTIYF
V gene: TRBV5-1; D gene: TRBD1; CDR3 protein: CASSWPETGAGANVLTF
V gene: TRBV19; D gene: NA; CDR3 protein: CASSIGPGGVYGYTF
V gene: TRBV6-5; D gene: NA; CDR3 protein: CASSHQSYSNQPQHF
V gene: TRBV29-1; D gene: TRBD2; CDR3 protein: CSVSSGQSTDTQYF
V gene: TRBV28; D gene: TRBD1; CDR3 protein: CASSRAGTGNTEAFF
V gene: TRBV5-1; D gene: TRBD1; CDR3 protein: CASSPRDRPYGYTF
V gene: TRBV21-1; D gene: NA; CDR3 protein: CATGQGANQPQHF
V gene: TRBV11-2; D gene: NA; CDR3 protein: CASSLHFQRGVFYGYTF
V gene: TRBV6-1; D gene: NA; CDR3 protein: CASSVDAPNFSYEQYF